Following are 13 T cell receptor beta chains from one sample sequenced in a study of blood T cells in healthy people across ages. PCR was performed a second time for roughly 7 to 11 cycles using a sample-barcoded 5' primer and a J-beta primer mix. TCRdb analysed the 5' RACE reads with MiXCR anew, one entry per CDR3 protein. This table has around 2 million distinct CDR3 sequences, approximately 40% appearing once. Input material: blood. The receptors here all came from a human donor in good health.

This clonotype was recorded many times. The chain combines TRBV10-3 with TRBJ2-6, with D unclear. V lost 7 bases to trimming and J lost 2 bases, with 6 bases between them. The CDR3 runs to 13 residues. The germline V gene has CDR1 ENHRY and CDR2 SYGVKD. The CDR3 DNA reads TGTGCCATCACGGACGCTGGGGCCAACGTCCTGACTTTC. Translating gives CAITDAGANVLTF.

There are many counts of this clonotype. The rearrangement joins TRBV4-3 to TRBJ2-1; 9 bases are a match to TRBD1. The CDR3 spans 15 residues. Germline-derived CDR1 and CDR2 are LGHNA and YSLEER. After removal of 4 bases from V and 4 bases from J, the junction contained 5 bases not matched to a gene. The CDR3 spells CASSLDRGLYNEQFF. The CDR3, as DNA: TGCGCCAGCAGCCTCGACAGGGGGTTATACAATGAGCAGTTCTTC.

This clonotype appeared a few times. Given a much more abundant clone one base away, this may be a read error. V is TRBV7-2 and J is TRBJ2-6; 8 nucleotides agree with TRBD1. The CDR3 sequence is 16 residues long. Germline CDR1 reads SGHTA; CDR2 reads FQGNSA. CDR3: CASSFSTGGRANVRTF. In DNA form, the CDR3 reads TGTGCCAGCAGCTTCTCAACAGGGGGTAGGGCCAACGTCCGGACTTTC.

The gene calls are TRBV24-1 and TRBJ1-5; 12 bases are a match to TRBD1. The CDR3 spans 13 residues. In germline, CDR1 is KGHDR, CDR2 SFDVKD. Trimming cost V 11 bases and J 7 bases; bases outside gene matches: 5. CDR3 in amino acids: CANFGTGGQPQHF. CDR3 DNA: TGTGCCAACTTCGGGACAGGGGGCCAGCCCCAGCATTTT.

CDR3 region: CASSGEPYNEQFF. Here the CDR3 DNA reads TGTGCCAGCTCAGGGGAGCCTTACAATGAGCAGTTCTTC. The V call is TRBV18, the J call TRBJ2-1; D possibly corresponds to TRBD2 (5 bases). Trimming cost V 5 bases and J 4 bases, with 9 bases left between them. This CDR3 has 13 residues. Germline CDR1 and CDR2: KGHSH and LQKENI.

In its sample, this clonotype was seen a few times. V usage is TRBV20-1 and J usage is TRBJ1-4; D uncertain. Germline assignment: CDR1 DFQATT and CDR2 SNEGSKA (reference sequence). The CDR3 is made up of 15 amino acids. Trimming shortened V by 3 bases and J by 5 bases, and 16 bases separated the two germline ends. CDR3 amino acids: CSARTPGSGNEKLFF. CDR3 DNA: TGCAGTGCTAGGACGCCGGGATCGGGCAATGAAAAACTGTTTTTT.

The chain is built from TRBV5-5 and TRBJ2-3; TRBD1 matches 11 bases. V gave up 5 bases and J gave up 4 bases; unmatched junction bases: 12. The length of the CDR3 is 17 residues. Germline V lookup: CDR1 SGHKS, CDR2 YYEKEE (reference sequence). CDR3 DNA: TGTGCCAGCAGGTCGCCCGGGACAGGGGGTATCGCAGATACGCAGTATTTT. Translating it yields CASRSPGTGGIADTQYF.

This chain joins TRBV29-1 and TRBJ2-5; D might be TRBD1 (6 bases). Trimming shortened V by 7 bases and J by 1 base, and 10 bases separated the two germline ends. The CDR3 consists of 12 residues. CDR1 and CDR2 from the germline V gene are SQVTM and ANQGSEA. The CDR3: CSAGTLQETQYF. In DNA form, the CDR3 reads TGCAGCGCCGGGACACTCCAAGAGACCCAGTACTTC.

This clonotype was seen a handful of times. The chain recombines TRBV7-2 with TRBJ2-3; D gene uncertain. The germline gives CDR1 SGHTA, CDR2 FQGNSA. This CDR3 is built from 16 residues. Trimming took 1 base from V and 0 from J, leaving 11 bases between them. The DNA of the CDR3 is TGTGCCAGCAGCTTAGGAGTTGGATCTAGCACAGATACGCAGTATTTT. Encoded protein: CASSLGVGSSTDTQYF. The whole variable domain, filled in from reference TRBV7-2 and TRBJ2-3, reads GAGVSQSPSNKVTEKGKDVELRCDPISGHTALYWYRQSLGQGLEFLIYFQGNSAPDKSGLPSDRFSAERTGGSVSTLTIQRTQQEDSAVYLCASSLGVGSSTDTQYFGPGTRLTVL.

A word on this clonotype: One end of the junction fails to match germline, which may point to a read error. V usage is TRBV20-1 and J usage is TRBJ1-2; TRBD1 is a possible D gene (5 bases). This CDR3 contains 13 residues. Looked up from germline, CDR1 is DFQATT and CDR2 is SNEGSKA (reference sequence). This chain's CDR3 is CSARDISTRGCTF. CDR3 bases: TGCAGTGCTAGAGATATAAGTACTAGGGGCTGCACCTTC.

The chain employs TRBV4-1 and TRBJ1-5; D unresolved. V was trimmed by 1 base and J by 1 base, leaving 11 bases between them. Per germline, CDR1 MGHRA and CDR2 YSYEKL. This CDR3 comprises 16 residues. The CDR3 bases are TGCGCCAGCAGCCAAGGGGCACCCATGAGCAATCAGCCCCAGCATTTT. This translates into CASSQGAPMSNQPQHF.

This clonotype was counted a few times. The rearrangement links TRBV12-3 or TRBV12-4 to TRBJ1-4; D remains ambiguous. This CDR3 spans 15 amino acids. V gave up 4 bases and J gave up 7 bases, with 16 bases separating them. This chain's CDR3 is CASSSRLVTGEKLFF. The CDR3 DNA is TGTGCCAGCAGTTCTCGCCTCGTAACTGGTGAAAAACTGTTTTTT.

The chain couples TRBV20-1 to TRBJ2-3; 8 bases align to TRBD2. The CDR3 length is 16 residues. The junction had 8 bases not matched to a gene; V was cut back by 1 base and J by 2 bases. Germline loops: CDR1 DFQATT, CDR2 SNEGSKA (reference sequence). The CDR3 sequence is CSARGATSGNTDTQYF. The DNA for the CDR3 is TGCAGTGCTAGAGGGGCAACTAGCGGTAACACAGATACGCAGTATTTT.